This T cell receptor (beta chain) was found in a study of blood T cell repertoires in COVID-19. Study-level information: Sources were T cells, B-cell-depleted T cells, or PBMCs; the material itself was cDNA or gDNA.

Authors' data handling: Using reference gene primer amplification, nucleated cell counts were estimated. Produced via immunoSEQ multiplex PCR; TCRdb's table is partial and in-frame only. V and J calls and clone size are as listed in that table; D and trimming were resolved from the DNA. The repertoire holds 240,000 or so clones, around 85% seen once, with about 5.9% in the top ten. This receptor was identified in a man aged 60 to 69 with acute or convalescent COVID-19. Specimen: peripheral blood.

The CDR3 region has the DNA TGTGCCAGCAGTGAGGGGCAGGGGAACACCGGGGAGCTGTTTTTT. Residues: CASSEGQGNTGELFF. The V and J genes are TRBV6-1 and TRBJ2-2; possible D gene TRBD1, 5 bases. This CDR3 is 15 amino acids long. V was shortened by 3 bases and J by 1 base, with 9 bases between the two germline ends. CDR1 and CDR2 from the germline V gene are MNHNS and SASEGT.